This T cell receptor beta chain originates from a study of T cell responses to AZD1222 COVID-19 vaccine. CDR1 SEHNR and CDR2 FQNEAQ come from the germline V gene (reference sequence). V lost 6 bases, J lost 7 bases, and 9 bases lay in between. The CDR3 length is 11 residues. Profiling relied on immunoSEQ multiplex PCR, and the TCRdb table lists in-frame clones only, not all of them. The data show about 180,000 clones, over 85% seen once. This clonotype originated in an adult in good health. The specimen was peripheral blood, collected on day 0 of AZD1222 vaccination. The chain links TRBV7-9 to TRBJ1-1; D call uncertain. This CDR3 is CASSKHGEAFF. The CDR3 nucleotides are TGTGCCAGCAGTAAACATGGTGAAGCTTTCTTT. The variable domain in full, completed from reference TRBV7-9 and TRBJ1-1, reads DTGVSQNPRHKITKRGQNVTFRCDPISEHNRLYWYRQTLGQGPEFLTYFQNEAQLEKSRLLSDRFSAERPKGSFSTLEIQRTEQGDSAMYLCASSKHGEAFFGQGTRLTVV.